This T cell receptor (beta chain) derives from a study of blood T cell repertoires in COVID-19. Turning to the study itself: Samples of COVID-19 (acute and convalescent) were obtained from the United States, Italy and Spain. From T cells, B-cell-depleted T cells, or PBMCs came the material, which was cDNA or gDNA.

Authors' data handling: Amplification with reference gene primers provided the estimates of nucleated cell counts. Clones were sequenced by immunoSEQ multiplex PCR, and TCRdb holds only the in-frame ones, with some missing. V, J and clone size reflect that table, while D and trimming were determined from the DNA. The repertoire holds just under 350,000 clones, about 86% seen once, with approximately 3% in the top ten. Sequenced input: peripheral blood. This clonotype was obtained from a man aged 25 to 40 with active or convalescent COVID-19.

This chain's CDR3 is CASRRSRGASGSYEQYF. CDR3 sequence (DNA): TGTGCCAGCAGGCGAAGTCGGGGGGCTAGTGGATCCTACGAGCAGTACTTC. This chain joins TRBV6-6 and TRBJ2-7; weak D call: TRBD2 (7 bases). V lost 6 bases and J 1 base, leaving 22 bases between the germline ends. The CDR3 contains 17 residues. CDR1 MNHNY and CDR2 SVGAGI come from the germline V gene (reference sequence).